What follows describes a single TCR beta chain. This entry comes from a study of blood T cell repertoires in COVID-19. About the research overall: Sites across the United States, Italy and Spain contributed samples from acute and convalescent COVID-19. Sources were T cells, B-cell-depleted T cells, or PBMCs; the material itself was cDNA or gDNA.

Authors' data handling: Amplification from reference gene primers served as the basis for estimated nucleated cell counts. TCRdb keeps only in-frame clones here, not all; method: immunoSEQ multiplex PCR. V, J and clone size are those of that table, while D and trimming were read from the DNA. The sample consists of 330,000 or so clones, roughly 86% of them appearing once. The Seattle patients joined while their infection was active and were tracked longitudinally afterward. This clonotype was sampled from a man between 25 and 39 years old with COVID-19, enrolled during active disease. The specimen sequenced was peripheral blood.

The CDR3 spells CASSSGRSNTEAFF. In DNA form, the CDR3 reads TGTGCCAGCAGTTCAGGCAGGTCGAACACTGAAGCTTTCTTT. The chain carries TRBV6-5 and TRBJ1-1; D unresolved. Trimming took 4 bases from V and 1 from J, leaving 10 bases between them. Germline V CDR1 and CDR2: MNHEY, SVGAGI. There are 14 residues in the CDR3.